The clone carrying this T cell receptor (beta chain) was found a few times. Its target is unknown. CDR1 is ENHRY and CDR2 is SYGVKD in the germline V gene. This CDR3 contains 15 residues. Unmatched junction bases numbered 16, after V lost 11 bases and J lost 3 bases. This record comes from a study of T cell repertoires in cytomegalovirus infection. As for the study in general: Indications came from public TCR beta signatures; they pointed to CMV infection and to a matching HLA type. Broader study findings: CMV-specific TCR beta clonotypes restricted by HLA-C were the ones dominating the ex vivo response.

Via MiXCR, TCRdb re-called the reads, giving one row per CDR3 protein. Here the sample spans 110,000 or so distinct CDR3 sequences, 30% being singletons. The receptor was isolated from a human donor in good health (CMV status not recorded). Some clones in this sample may be carry-over from other donors' samples. This sequence joins TRBV10-3 and TRBJ2-7; 7 nucleotides match TRBD1. This specimen was CD8+ T cells from cultured PBMCs, taken from culture after CMV antigen stimulation. The CDR3 here is CAGSSEGTAFYEQYF. CDR3 sequence (DNA): TGTGCCGGGTCGTCTGAAGGGACAGCCTTCTACGAGCAGTACTTC.